The T cell receptor beta chain under discussion was sequenced for a study of cytomegalovirus exposure and HLA in healthy donors. With 60 Vbeta and 13 Jbeta primers, the PCR was carried out. Measured with immunoSEQ multiplex PCR; TCRdb has only the in-frame clones, and not every one. The sample yields tens of thousands of clones, 80% to 90% seen once. The CDR3 covers 14 residues. Deletions cut 8 bases from V and 0 bases from J, with 10 bases between. From germline, CDR1 is ENHRY and CDR2 SYGVKD. This receptor was taken from a human donor in good health. V gene TRBV10-3 combines with J gene TRBJ2-2; possibly TRBD2 for D (6 bases). Sequenced sample: PBMCs. The CDR3 spells CAIWGGANTGELFF. The CDR3, as DNA: TGTGCCATCTGGGGCGGGGCGAACACCGGGGAGCTGTTTTTT.